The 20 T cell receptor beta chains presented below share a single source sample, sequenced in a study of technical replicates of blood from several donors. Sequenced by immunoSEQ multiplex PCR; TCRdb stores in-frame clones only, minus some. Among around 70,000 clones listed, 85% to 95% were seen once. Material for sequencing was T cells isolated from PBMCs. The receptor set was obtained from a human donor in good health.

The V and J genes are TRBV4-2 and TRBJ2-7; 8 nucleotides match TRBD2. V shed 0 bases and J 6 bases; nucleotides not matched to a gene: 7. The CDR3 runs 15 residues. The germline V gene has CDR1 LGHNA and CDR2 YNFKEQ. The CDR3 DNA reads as TGTGCCAGCAGCCAAGACGGGGGGGAGGATCGCGAGCAGTACTTC. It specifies CASSQDGGEDREQYF.

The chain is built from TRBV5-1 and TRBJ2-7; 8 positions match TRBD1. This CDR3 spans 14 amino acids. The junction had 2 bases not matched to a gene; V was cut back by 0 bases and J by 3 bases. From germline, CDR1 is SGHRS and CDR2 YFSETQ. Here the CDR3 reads CASSLGQGHYEQYF. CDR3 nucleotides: TGCGCCAGCAGCTTGGGACAGGGGCACTACGAGCAGTACTTC.

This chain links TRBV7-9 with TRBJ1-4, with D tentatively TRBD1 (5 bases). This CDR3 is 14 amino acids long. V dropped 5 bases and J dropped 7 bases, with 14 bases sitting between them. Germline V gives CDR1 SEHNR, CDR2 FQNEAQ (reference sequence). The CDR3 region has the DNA TGTGCCAGCAGCCGGACGGGGGGTGGTGAAAAACTGTTTTTT. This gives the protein CASSRTGGGEKLFF. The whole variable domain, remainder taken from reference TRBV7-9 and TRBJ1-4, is DTGVSQNPRHKITKRGQNVTFRCDPISEHNRLYWYRQTLGQGPEFLTYFQNEAQLEKSRLLSDRFSAERPKGSFSTLEIQRTEQGDSAMYLCASSRTGGGEKLFFGSGTQLSVL.

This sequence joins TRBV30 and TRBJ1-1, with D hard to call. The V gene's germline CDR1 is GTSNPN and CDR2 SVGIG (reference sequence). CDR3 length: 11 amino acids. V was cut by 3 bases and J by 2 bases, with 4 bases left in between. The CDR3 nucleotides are TGTGCCTGGAGCGTCAACACTGAAGCTTTCTTT. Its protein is CAWSVNTEAFF.

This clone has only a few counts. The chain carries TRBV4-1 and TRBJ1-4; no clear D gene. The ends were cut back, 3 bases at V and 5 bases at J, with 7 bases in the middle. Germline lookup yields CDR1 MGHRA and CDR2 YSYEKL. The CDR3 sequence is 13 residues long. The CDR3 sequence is CASSQWRNEKLFF. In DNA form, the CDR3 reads TGCGCCAGCAGCCAGTGGCGGAATGAAAAACTGTTTTTT.

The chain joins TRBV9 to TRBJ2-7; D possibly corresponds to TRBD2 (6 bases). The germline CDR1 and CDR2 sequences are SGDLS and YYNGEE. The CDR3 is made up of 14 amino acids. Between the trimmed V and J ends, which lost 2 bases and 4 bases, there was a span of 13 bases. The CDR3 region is CASSVGGLSYEQYF. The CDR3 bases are TGTGCCAGCAGCGTGGGGGGACTCTCTTACGAGCAGTACTTC.

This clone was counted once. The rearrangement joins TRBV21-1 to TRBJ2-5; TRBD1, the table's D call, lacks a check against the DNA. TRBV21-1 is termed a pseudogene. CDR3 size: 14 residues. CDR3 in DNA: TGTGCCAGCAGCAGGGGACAGACCGTCGAGACCCAGTACTTC. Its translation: CASSRGQTVETQYF.

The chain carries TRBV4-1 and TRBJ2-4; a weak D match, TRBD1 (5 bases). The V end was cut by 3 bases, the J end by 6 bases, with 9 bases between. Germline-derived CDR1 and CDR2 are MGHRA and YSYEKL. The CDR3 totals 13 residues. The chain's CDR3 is CASSQGQTNIQYF. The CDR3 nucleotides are TGCGCCAGCAGCCAGGGGCAGACAAACATTCAGTACTTC.

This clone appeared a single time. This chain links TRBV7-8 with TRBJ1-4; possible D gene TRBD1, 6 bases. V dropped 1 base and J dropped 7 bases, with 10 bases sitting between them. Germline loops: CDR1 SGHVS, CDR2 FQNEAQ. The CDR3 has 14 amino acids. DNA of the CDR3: TGTGCCAGCAGCTTAGTATCCAGGGGTGAAAAACTGTTTTTT. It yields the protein CASSLVSRGEKLFF. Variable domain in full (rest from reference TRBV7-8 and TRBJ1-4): GAGVSQSPRYKVAKRGQDVALRCDPISGHVSLFWYQQALGQGPEFLTYFQNEAQLDKSGLPSDRFFAERPEGSVSTLKIQRTQQEDSAVYLCASSLVSRGEKLFFGSGTQLSVL.

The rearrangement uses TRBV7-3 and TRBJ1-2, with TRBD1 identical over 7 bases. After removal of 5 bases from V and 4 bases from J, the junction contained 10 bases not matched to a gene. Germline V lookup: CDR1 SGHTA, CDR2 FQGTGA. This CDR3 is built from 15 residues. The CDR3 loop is CASSPKGGGFYGYTF. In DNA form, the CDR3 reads TGTGCCAGCAGCCCAAAAGGGGGCGGCTTCTATGGCTACACCTTC.

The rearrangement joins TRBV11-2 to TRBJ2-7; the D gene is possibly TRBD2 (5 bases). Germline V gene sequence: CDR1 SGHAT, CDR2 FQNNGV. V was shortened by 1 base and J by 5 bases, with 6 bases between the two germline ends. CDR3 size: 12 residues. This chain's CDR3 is CASSLAGDEQYF. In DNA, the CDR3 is TGTGCCAGCAGCTTAGCCGGGGACGAGCAGTACTTC.

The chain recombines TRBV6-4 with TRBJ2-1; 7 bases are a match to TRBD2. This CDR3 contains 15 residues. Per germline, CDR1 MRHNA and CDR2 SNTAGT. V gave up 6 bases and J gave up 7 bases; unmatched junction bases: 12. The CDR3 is CASSPLPGGGNEQFF. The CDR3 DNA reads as TGTGCCAGCAGCCCACTTCCGGGAGGAGGGAATGAGCAGTTCTTC.

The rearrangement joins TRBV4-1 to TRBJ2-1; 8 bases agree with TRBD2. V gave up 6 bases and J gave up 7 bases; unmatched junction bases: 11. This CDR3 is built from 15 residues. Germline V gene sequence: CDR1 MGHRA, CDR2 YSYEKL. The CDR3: CASSLSAGGPNEQFF. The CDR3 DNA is TGCGCCAGCAGTCTGTCTGCGGGGGGTCCTAATGAGCAGTTCTTC.

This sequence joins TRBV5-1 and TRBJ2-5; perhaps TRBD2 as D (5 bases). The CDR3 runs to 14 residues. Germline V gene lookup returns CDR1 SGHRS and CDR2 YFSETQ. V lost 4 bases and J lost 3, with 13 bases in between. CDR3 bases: TGCGCCAGCAGCCTAGGAGGCCCAAAAGAGACCCAGTACTTC. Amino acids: CASSLGGPKETQYF.

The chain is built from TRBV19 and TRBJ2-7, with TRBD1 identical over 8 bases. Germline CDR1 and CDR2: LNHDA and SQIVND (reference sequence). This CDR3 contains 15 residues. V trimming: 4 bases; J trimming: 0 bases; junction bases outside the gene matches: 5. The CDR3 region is CASSTGQGNSYEQYF. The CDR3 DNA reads TGTGCCAGTAGTACCGGACAGGGTAACTCCTACGAGCAGTACTTC.

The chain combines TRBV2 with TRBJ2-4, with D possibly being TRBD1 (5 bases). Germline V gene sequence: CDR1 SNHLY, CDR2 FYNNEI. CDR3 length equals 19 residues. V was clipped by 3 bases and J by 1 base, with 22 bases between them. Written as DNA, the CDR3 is TGTGCCAGCAGTGAGTCGGGTACAGGTATTGCCCGGGCCAAAAACATTCAGTACTTC. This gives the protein CASSESGTGIARAKNIQYF.

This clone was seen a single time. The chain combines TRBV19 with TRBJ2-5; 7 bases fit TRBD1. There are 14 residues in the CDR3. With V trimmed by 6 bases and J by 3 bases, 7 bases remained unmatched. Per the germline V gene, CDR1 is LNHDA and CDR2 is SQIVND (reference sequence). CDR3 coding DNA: TGTGCCAGTAGCCCCAGGGGGTTGGAAGAGACCCAGTACTTC. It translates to CASSPRGLEETQYF.

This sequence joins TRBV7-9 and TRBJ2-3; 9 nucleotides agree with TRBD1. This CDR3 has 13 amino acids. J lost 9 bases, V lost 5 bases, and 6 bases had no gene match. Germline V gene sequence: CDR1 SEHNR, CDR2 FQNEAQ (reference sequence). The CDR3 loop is CASSEQGAVTQYF. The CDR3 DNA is TGTGCCAGCAGCGAACAGGGGGCGGTCACGCAGTATTTT.

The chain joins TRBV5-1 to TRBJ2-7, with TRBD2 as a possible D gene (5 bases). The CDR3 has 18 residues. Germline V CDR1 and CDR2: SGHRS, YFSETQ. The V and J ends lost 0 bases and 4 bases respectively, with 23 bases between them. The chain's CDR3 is CASSLAGRPGGRDYEQYF. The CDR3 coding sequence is TGCGCCAGCAGCTTGGCTGGTCGTCCGGGTGGTCGGGATTACGAGCAGTACTTC.

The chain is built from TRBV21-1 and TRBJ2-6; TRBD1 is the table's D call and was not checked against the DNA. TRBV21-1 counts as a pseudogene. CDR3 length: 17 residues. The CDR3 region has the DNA TGTGCCAGCAGTAACGCAGGGCAAGACTCTGGGGCCAACGTCCTGACTTTC. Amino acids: CASSNAGQDSGANVLTF.